The 12 T cell receptor beta chains below were found in one sample sequenced in a study of blood T cell repertoires in COVID-19 (TCRdb year 2020). The library was prepared using the immunoSEQ multiplex PCR assay. Held by TCRdb, this immuneACCESS table contains in-frame sequences only and omits some clones. Under half of the omission traces to an unresolved V gene where checked; the cause of the rest is unknown. This sample has around 300,000 clones in its table, and over 75% of those were observed once. 5.3% of the sample is held by the ten biggest clonotypes. The specimen was PBMCs or T cells enriched from blood (not recorded which). All receptors come from a woman aged 25 to 39 who had recovered from COVID-19.

The gene calls are TRBV7-2 and TRBJ1-5; TRBD1 might be the D (5 bases). Trimming removed 5 bases from V and 6 bases from J, with 11 bases in between. The germline V gene has CDR1 SGHTA and CDR2 FQGNSA. The CDR3 extends over 13 amino acids. CDR3 region: CASSPPGGQPQHF. The CDR3 bases are TGTGCCAGCAGCCCCCCGGGGGGTCAGCCCCAGCATTTT.

The chain is built from TRBV28 and TRBJ1-2, with D perhaps TRBD1 (6 bases). V was pared by 2 bases and J by 5 bases, with 15 bases between. Germline V gene data show CDR1 as MDHEN and CDR2 as SYDVKM. CDR3 length: 15 residues. Written as DNA, the CDR3 is TGTGCCAGCAGTTTAGCTCCCGGGACAAATTATGGCTACACCTTC. It encodes CASSLAPGTNYGYTF.

With regard to this clone: The same CDR3 also results from other DNA sequences found in this sample. The chain has TRBV30 and TRBJ1-2; D unclear. CDR1 and CDR2 from the germline V gene are GTSNPN and SVGIG (reference sequence). The V gene lost 0 bases and the J gene lost 2 bases, with 10 bases spanning the gap. The CDR3 totals 14 residues. CDR3 DNA sequence: TGTGCCTGGAGTGTACTAGGTAGAAACTATGGCTACACCTTC. Its translation: CAWSVLGRNYGYTF. The whole variable domain, filled in from reference TRBV30 and TRBJ1-2, reads SQTIHQWPATLVQPVGSPLSLECTVEGTSNPNLYWYRQAAGRGLQLLFYSVGIGQISSEVPQNLSASRPQDRQFILSSKKLLLSDSGFYLCAWSVLGRNYGYTFGSGTRLTVV.

The chain recombines TRBV5-4 with TRBJ1-2; TRBD1 agrees at 7 bases. The CDR3 loop spans 14 amino acids. The germline V gene encodes CDR1 SGHNT and CDR2 YYREEE (reference sequence). J gave up 2 bases and V 4 bases, and 5 bases lay outside the gene matches. CDR3: CASSPRGDNYGYTF. For the CDR3, the DNA is TGTGCCAGCAGCCCCAGGGGGGACAACTATGGCTACACCTTC.

The chain carries TRBV4-2 and TRBJ2-4; 7 nucleotides line up with TRBD2. The length of the CDR3 is 15 residues. CDR1 is LGHNA and CDR2 is YNFKEQ in the germline V gene. The junction had 9 bases not matched to a gene; V was cut back by 4 bases and J by 6 bases. The CDR3 coding sequence is TGTGCCAGCAGCCCTTCCGGACTAGGGTCAAACATTCAGTACTTC. Translation gives CASSPSGLGSNIQYF.

The chain links TRBV25-1 to TRBJ1-2, with 8 bases aligning to TRBD1. Germline loops: CDR1 MGHDK, CDR2 SYGVNS. Germline trimming cut 2 bases from V and 5 bases from J; bases unmatched to any gene: 4. The CDR3 is 14 amino acids. The CDR3 loop is CASSEEGQDYGYTF. CDR3 nucleotide sequence: TGTGCCAGCAGTGAAGAGGGACAGGATTATGGCTACACCTTC.

The genes are TRBV9 and TRBJ1-6; 7 positions agree with TRBD1. The length of the CDR3 is 17 residues. The germline CDR1 and CDR2 sequences are SGDLS and YYNGEE. With 0 bases clipped from V and 7 bases from J, the junction kept 10 bases outside the gene matches. The CDR3 nucleotides are TGTGCCAGCAGCGTAGGGCGTGCGGGACAGCTAAATTCACCCCTCCACTTT. This codes for CASSVGRAGQLNSPLHF.

This chain joins TRBV7-9 and TRBJ2-7; TRBD1 matches 9 bases. This CDR3 comprises 14 residues. The germline CDR1 and CDR2 sequences are SEHNR and FQNEAQ (reference sequence). With 7 bases clipped from V and 5 bases from J, the junction kept 9 bases outside the gene matches. CDR3 region: CASTTLGQGNEQYF. CDR3 nucleotide sequence: TGTGCCAGCACTACCCTGGGACAGGGAAACGAGCAGTACTTC.

The rearrangement uses TRBV11-2 and TRBJ1-2, with TRBD1 as a possible D gene (5 bases). Germline V gene sequence: CDR1 SGHAT, CDR2 FQNNGV. The V end lost 4 bases, the J end lost 8 bases, and 14 bases lay between the germline ends. The CDR3 is 13 amino acids. The CDR3 is CASSSHRPRGYTF. The CDR3 DNA reads as TGTGCCAGCAGCTCCCACAGGCCTAGGGGCTACACCTTC.

The V gene is TRBV28, the J gene TRBJ1-1; D unresolved. The CDR3 contains 15 residues. V lost 6 bases to trimming and J lost 4 bases, with 18 bases between them. Germline V gives CDR1 MDHEN, CDR2 SYDVKM. The CDR3 here is CASRLLGVWGTEAFF. CDR3 in DNA: TGTGCCAGCAGGTTACTCGGGGTGTGGGGCACTGAAGCTTTCTTT.

The V gene is TRBV19, the J gene TRBJ2-7; D is perhaps TRBD1 (7 bases). This CDR3 has 14 residues. Per the germline V gene, CDR1 is LNHDA and CDR2 is SQIVND (reference sequence). With 5 bases removed from V and 2 bases from J, the gap between germline ends came to 13 bases. For the CDR3, the DNA is TGTGCCAGTAGTGTCCAGGGGGGCCCCTACGAGCAGTACTTC. Protein sequence: CASSVQGGPYEQYF.

This chain links TRBV21-1 with TRBJ2-7; the table's D call, TRBD2, was not checked against the DNA. TRBV21-1 is an annotated pseudogene. The CDR3 spans 13 residues. Here the CDR3 DNA reads TGTGCCAGCGAAAGGCGGAGACCCTACGAGCAGTACTTC. It encodes CASERRRPYEQYF.